Listed below are T cell receptor beta chains from one sample, sequenced in a study of graft-versus-host responses after intestinal transplantation. Here immunoSEQ multiplex PCR was the method, and the copy in TCRdb shows in-frame clones only, minus some. Among about 19,000 clones, around nine tenths were seen once, and the ten largest hold around 49%. This material consisted of bone marrow, taken 120 to 130 days after transplant. Receptors originate from a human patient who received an intestinal transplant, so some T cells may come from the graft donor. Both conserved end residues are part of each CDR3. A D gene is named only where the DNA matches it firmly. Not every row has a clone size; where given, it reads once, few, many or a size class.

J: TRBJ1-1
size: -
D: -
V: TRBV27
CDR3: CASSRIGLYTEAFF
DNA: TGTGCCAGCTCCCGGATCGGGCTTTACACTGAAGCTTTCTTT

J: TRBJ2-1
size: -
D: -
V: TRBV7-6
CDR3: CASSLGPKPYNEQFF
DNA: TGTGCCAGCAGCTTAGGTCCCAAACCCTACAATGAGCAGTTCTTC

J: TRBJ1-4
size: -
D: -
V: TRBV6-1
CDR3: CASSEASSPHPFEKLFF
DNA: TGTGCCAGCAGTGAAGCCAGCTCCCCGCATCCCTTTGAAAAACTGTTTTTT

J: TRBJ2-2
size: -
D: -
V: TRBV5-6
CDR3: CASSLVPGGGELFF
DNA: TGTGCCAGCAGCTTGGTTCCCGGTGGAGGGGAGCTGTTTTTT

J: TRBJ2-1
size: once
D: -
V: TRBV18
CDR3: CASTIWAIKPNNEQFF
DNA: TGTGCCAGCACCATCTGGGCCATTAAGCCTAACAATGAGCAGTTCTTC

J: TRBJ2-2
size: -
D: -
V: TRBV7-9
CDR3: CASSLFTGFTGELFF
DNA: TGTGCCAGCAGCTTATTTACAGGGTTCACCGGGGAGCTGTTTTTT

J: TRBJ2-7
size: -
D: -
V: TRBV13
CDR3: CASSLQGRSYEQYF
DNA: TGTGCCAGCAGCTTACAGGGACGGAGCTACGAGCAGTACTTC

J: TRBJ1-2
size: -
D: -
V: TRBV27
CDR3: CASSSRRTANYGYTF
DNA: TGTGCCAGCAGTTCGAGAAGGACCGCTAACTATGGCTACACCTTC

J: TRBJ1-5
size: once
D: TRBD1
V: TRBV27
CDR3: CASSFGQANQPQHF
DNA: TGTGCCAGCAGTTTTGGACAGGCGAATCAGCCCCAGCATTTT

J: TRBJ2-1
size: few
D: TRBD2
V: TRBV7-3
CDR3: CASSLTAGGHNEQFF
DNA: TGTGCCAGCAGCTTAACAGCGGGAGGACACAATGAGCAGTTCTTC

J: TRBJ2-5
size: -
D: TRBD2
V: TRBV7-3
CDR3: CASSLAGGGETQYF
DNA: TGTGCCAGCAGCTTAGCGGGAGGAGGAGAGACCCAGTACTTC

J: TRBJ2-1
size: -
D: -
V: TRBV7-9
CDR3: CASSLNTPWFF
DNA: TGTGCCAGCAGCTTAAATACCCCGTGGTTCTTC

J: TRBJ2-7
size: -
D: -
V: TRBV5-8
CDR3: CASSLAGISYEQYF
DNA: TGTGCCAGCAGCTTGGCAGGGATCTCCTACGAGCAGTACTTC

J: TRBJ1-2
size: -
D: -
V: TRBV5-4
CDR3: CASSYDRDYGYTF
DNA: TGTGCCAGCAGCTATGACAGAGACTATGGCTACACCTTC

J: TRBJ2-2
size: -
D: -
V: TRBV5-1
CDR3: CASRRDNTGELFF
DNA: TGCGCCAGTCGAAGGGATAACACCGGGGAGCTGTTTTTT

J: TRBJ1-1
size: -
D: -
V: TRBV4-2
CDR3: CASSQDKLGASGNTEAFF
DNA: TGTGCCAGCAGCCAAGATAAATTGGGGGCCTCGGGGAACACTGAAGCTTTCTTT

J: TRBJ1-5
size: few
D: -
V: TRBV19
CDR3: CATKAGPQGNQPQHF
DNA: TGTGCCACCAAAGCTGGTCCCCAGGGAAATCAGCCCCAGCATTTT

J: TRBJ2-7
size: -
D: -
V: TRBV28
CDR3: CASRPLWTPSPYEQYF
DNA: TGTGCCAGCAGGCCCCTTTGGACCCCGAGCCCCTACGAGCAGTACTTC

J: TRBJ2-7
size: few
D: -
V: TRBV6-9
CDR3: CASSDGDTGSYEQYF
DNA: TGTGCCAGCAGTGACGGGGACACGGGCTCCTACGAGCAGTACTTC

J: TRBJ2-3
size: -
D: TRBD1
V: TRBV28
CDR3: CASSDFGQGLTDTQYF
DNA: TGTGCCAGCAGCGACTTCGGACAGGGTCTCACAGATACGCAGTATTTT

J: TRBJ2-2
size: -
D: -
V: TRBV6-6
CDR3: CASSYPGHGNTGELFF
DNA: TGTGCCAGCAGTTATCCGGGACACGGAAACACCGGGGAGCTGTTTTTT

J: TRBJ1-3
size: -
D: -
V: TRBV6-6
CDR3: CASRAGSTSGNTIYF
DNA: TGTGCCAGCAGGGCGGGGTCCACCTCTGGAAACACCATATATTTT

J: TRBJ2-7
size: -
D: TRBD2
V: TRBV2
CDR3: CARGTSGTYEQYF
DNA: TGTGCCAGGGGGACTAGCGGCACCTACGAGCAGTACTTC

J: TRBJ2-2
size: -
D: -
V: TRBV2
CDR3: CASVQTSNTGELFF
DNA: TGTGCCAGCGTCCAGACATCTAACACCGGGGAGCTGTTTTTT

J: TRBJ1-2
size: -
D: TRBD1
V: TRBV6-5
CDR3: CASRRTGVDGYTF
DNA: TGTGCCAGCAGAAGGACAGGGGTAGATGGCTACACCTTC

J: TRBJ2-1
size: -
D: -
V: TRBV29-1
CDR3: CSLLQDSYNEQFF
DNA: TGCAGCCTACTACAGGATTCCTACAATGAGCAGTTCTTC

J: TRBJ2-1
size: -
D: TRBD2
V: TRBV4-1
CDR3: CASSQEASGYAYNEQFF
DNA: TGCGCCAGCAGCCAAGAAGCTAGCGGGTACGCATACAATGAGCAGTTCTTC

J: TRBJ2-6
size: once
D: -
V: TRBV15
CDR3: CATSTGAGGANVLTF
DNA: TGTGCCACCAGCACAGGGGCTGGTGGGGCCAACGTCCTGACTTTC

J: TRBJ2-6
size: few
D: -
V: TRBV7-8
CDR3: CASRKGSSGANVLTF
DNA: TGTGCCAGCAGAAAGGGGAGCTCTGGGGCCAACGTCCTGACTTTC

J: TRBJ1-4
size: few
D: -
V: TRBV10-1
CDR3: CASSERGREEKLFF
DNA: TGCGCCAGCAGTGAGCGGGGTAGGGAAGAAAAACTGTTTTTT

J: TRBJ2-3
size: -
D: -
V: TRBV4-1
CDR3: CASSQDGDTQYF
DNA: TGCGCCAGCAGCCAAGACGGAGATACGCAGTATTTT

J: TRBJ2-7
size: -
D: -
V: TRBV19
CDR3: CASSMGSGPAYEQYF
DNA: TGTGCCAGTAGTATGGGGAGCGGGCCCGCCTACGAGCAGTACTTC

J: TRBJ1-4
size: -
D: -
V: TRBV4-2
CDR3: CASSQDRRTTNEKLFF
DNA: TGTGCCAGCAGCCAAGATCGACGGACTACTAATGAAAAACTGTTTTTT

J: TRBJ2-5
size: -
D: TRBD1
V: TRBV28
CDR3: CASRSQGLIQETQYF
DNA: TGTGCCAGCAGATCACAGGGGTTGATCCAAGAGACCCAGTACTTC

J: TRBJ1-2
size: -
D: -
V: TRBV6-5
CDR3: CASSYSDNYGYTF
DNA: TGTGCCAGCAGTTACTCCGACAACTATGGCTACACCTTC

J: TRBJ2-1
size: -
D: TRBD2
V: TRBV11-3
CDR3: CASSLISGPGDEQFF
DNA: TGTGCCAGCAGCTTAATTAGCGGGCCCGGGGATGAGCAGTTCTTC

J: TRBJ1-1
size: -
D: -
V: TRBV28
CDR3: CASTGGTEAFF
DNA: TGTGCCAGCACCGGGGGAACTGAAGCTTTCTTT

J: TRBJ2-5
size: -
D: -
V: TRBV5-5
CDR3: CASSSGPGPQETQYF
DNA: TGTGCCAGCAGCTCCGGGCCGGGCCCCCAAGAGACCCAGTACTTC

J: TRBJ2-7
size: -
D: -
V: TRBV6-1
CDR3: CASRTRDGGWYEQYF
DNA: TGTGCCAGCAGGACCCGGGACGGAGGATGGTACGAGCAGTACTTC

J: TRBJ1-5
size: -
D: -
V: TRBV5-6
CDR3: CASSLGVGNQPQHF
DNA: TGTGCCAGCAGCTTGGGGGTGGGCAATCAGCCCCAGCATTTT

J: TRBJ1-2
size: -
D: TRBD1
V: TRBV28
CDR3: CARRGAGRGTLNYGYTF
DNA: TGTGCCCGCAGGGGGGCGGGGAGGGGGACTCTAAACTATGGCTACACCTTC

J: TRBJ2-1
size: -
D: -
V: TRBV27
CDR3: CASSLGTLNINEQFF
DNA: TGTGCCAGCAGTTTAGGTACGCTCAATATCAATGAGCAGTTCTTC

J: TRBJ2-5
size: -
D: TRBD1
V: TRBV13
CDR3: CASSVWGTDLETQYF
DNA: TGTGCCAGCAGCGTTTGGGGGACAGACCTAGAGACCCAGTACTTC

J: TRBJ2-7
size: -
D: TRBD2
V: TRBV18
CDR3: CASSLSAGEFYEQYF
DNA: TGTGCCAGCTCACTATCAGCGGGAGAATTCTACGAGCAGTACTTC

J: TRBJ2-7
size: -
D: -
V: TRBV4-1
CDR3: CASSQNLGEYEQYF
DNA: TGCGCCAGCAGCCAAAATCTGGGGGAGTACGAGCAGTACTTC

J: TRBJ2-5
size: -
D: TRBD2
V: TRBV5-4
CDR3: CASSLLASGRARETQYF
DNA: TGTGCCAGCAGCTTGTTGGCTAGCGGGAGGGCCCGGGAGACCCAGTACTTC

J: TRBJ2-3
size: -
D: TRBD1
V: TRBV7-3
CDR3: CASSSGTVTDTQYF
DNA: TGTGCCAGCAGCTCTGGGACAGTCACAGATACGCAGTATTTT

J: TRBJ2-7
size: -
D: -
V: TRBV28
CDR3: CASSLPSLPYEQYF
DNA: TGTGCCAGCAGTTTGCCCTCTCTCCCCTACGAGCAGTACTTC

J: TRBJ2-3
size: -
D: -
V: TRBV7-9
CDR3: CASSPEGINTQYF
DNA: TGTGCCAGCAGCCCTGAGGGTATCAATACGCAGTATTTT

J: TRBJ2-1
size: -
D: TRBD1
V: TRBV10-2
CDR3: CASSPGDRVDEQFF
DNA: TGCGCCAGCAGCCCCGGGGACAGGGTGGATGAGCAGTTCTTC

J: TRBJ1-2
size: once
D: -
V: TRBV12-5
CDR3: CASGSGGNGYTF
DNA: TGTGCTAGTGGTTCGGGAGGGAATGGCTACACCTTC

J: TRBJ2-1
size: -
D: -
V: TRBV29-1
CDR3: CSVVGGMPVSSYNEQFF
DNA: TGCAGCGTCGTAGGGGGTATGCCCGTGAGCTCCTACAATGAGCAGTTCTTC

J: TRBJ1-5
size: -
D: -
V: TRBV18
CDR3: CASSAVRSLSNQPQHF
DNA: TGTGCCAGCTCCGCGGTGAGGAGTTTAAGCAATCAGCCCCAGCATTTT